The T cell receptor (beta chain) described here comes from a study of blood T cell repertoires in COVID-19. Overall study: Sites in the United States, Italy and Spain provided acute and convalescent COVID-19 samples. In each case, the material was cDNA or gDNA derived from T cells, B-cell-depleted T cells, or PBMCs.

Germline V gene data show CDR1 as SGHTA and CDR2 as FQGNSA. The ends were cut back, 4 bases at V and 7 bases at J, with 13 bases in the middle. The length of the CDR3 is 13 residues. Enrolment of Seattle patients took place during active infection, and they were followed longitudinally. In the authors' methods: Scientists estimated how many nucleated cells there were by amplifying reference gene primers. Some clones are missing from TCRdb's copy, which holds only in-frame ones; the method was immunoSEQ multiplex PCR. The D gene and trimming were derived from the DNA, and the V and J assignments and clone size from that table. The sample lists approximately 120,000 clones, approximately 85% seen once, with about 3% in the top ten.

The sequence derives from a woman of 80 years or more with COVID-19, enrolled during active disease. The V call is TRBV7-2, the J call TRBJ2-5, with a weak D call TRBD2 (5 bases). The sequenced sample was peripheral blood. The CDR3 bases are TGTGCCAGCAGCTCGACACTAGGCCGGACCCAGTACTTC. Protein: CASSSTLGRTQYF.